These T cell receptor beta chains were read from a single sample in a study of blood T cell repertoires in COVID-19. This table comes from immunoSEQ multiplex PCR, and its TCRdb copy is limited to in-frame clones, with some not included. This table holds approximately 200,000 clones, roughly four fifths found once. Sequencing was carried out using PBMCs or T cells enriched from blood (not recorded which). Receptor source: a man aged 35-49 years who had recovered from COVID-19. Both conserved end residues are part of each CDR3. Each record gives: D gene, V gene, clone size, J gene, CDR3 protein, CDR3 DNA. D genes are given only for firm matches. Rows give clone size only sometimes, using once, few, many, or a class for an expanded clone.

NA	TRBV6-6	once	TRBJ1-5	CASMIGRGQPQHF	TGTGCCAGCATGATCGGCAGAGGTCAGCCCCAGCATTTT
NA	TRBV12-3/TRBV12-4	once	TRBJ2-1	CASSLGRAVEQFF	TGTGCCAGCAGTTTAGGGAGGGCAGTGGAGCAGTTCTTC
NA	TRBV25-1	NA	TRBJ1-3	CASSQGVRAGNTIYF	TGTGCCAGCAGTCAGGGCGTCAGGGCTGGAAACACCATATATTTT
NA	TRBV30	NA	TRBJ2-3	CAWSVASTDTQYF	TGTGCCTGGAGTGTGGCAAGCACAGATACGCAGTATTTT
TRBD1	TRBV27	NA	TRBJ1-6	CASSLSAQGANSPLHF	TGTGCCAGCAGTTTATCGGCACAGGGGGCCAATTCACCCCTCCACTTT
NA	TRBV24-1	NA	TRBJ1-5	CATSDFGQPDQPQHF	TGTGCCACCAGTGATTTTGGACAGCCGGATCAGCCCCAGCATTTT
NA	TRBV5-5	NA	TRBJ1-2	CASSLGQLGGYTF	TGTGCCAGCAGCTTAGGACAGCTTGGGGGCTACACCTTC
NA	TRBV18	NA	TRBJ1-2	CASSPWQMEGNVTF	TGTGCCAGCTCACCGTGGCAGATGGAGGGGAATGTTACCTTC
NA	TRBV10-3	NA	TRBJ2-1	CAISEGGDRSEQFF	TGTGCCATCAGTGAGGGGGGGGACAGGAGTGAGCAGTTCTTC
NA	TRBV10-3	NA	TRBJ2-3	CAISVGSYADTQYF	TGTGCCATCAGTGTCGGGAGTTACGCAGATACGCAGTATTTT
TRBD2	TRBV4-2	NA	TRBJ2-1	CASSQVEGTSLLGGYNEQFF	TGTGCCAGCAGCCAAGTAGAGGGGACTAGCTTATTAGGGGGGTACAATGAGCAGTTCTTC
NA	TRBV18	NA	TRBJ1-1	CASSLYQGNTEAFF	TGTGCCAGCTCACTTTATCAGGGGAACACTGAAGCTTTCTTT
TRBD1	TRBV5-1	NA	TRBJ1-2	CASQTEGAYGYTF	TGCGCCAGCCAGACCGAGGGGGCCTATGGCTACACCTTC
NA	TRBV4-3	NA	TRBJ2-3	CASSHSPLATSTDTQYF	TGCGCCAGCAGCCACAGTCCCTTAGCGACTAGCACAGATACGCAGTATTTT
NA	TRBV25-1	NA	TRBJ1-1	CASSGPPGYTEAFF	TGTGCCAGCAGTGGCCCTCCGGGGTACACTGAAGCTTTCTTT
NA	TRBV19	NA	TRBJ1-3	CARERGGSGNTIYF	TGTGCCAGAGAACGGGGAGGCTCTGGAAACACCATATATTTT
NA	TRBV12-3/TRBV12-4	NA	TRBJ1-1	CASSLDRRREAFF	TGTGCCAGCAGTCTAGACAGGCGTCGTGAAGCTTTCTTT
TRBD1	TRBV5-8	once	TRBJ2-5	CASSPGQTDQETQYF	TGTGCCAGCAGCCCGGGACAGACAGACCAAGAGACCCAGTACTTC
NA	TRBV21-1	NA	TRBJ2-3	CASSTVGLAGEDHPTDTQYF	TGTGCCAGCAGCACCGTAGGACTAGCGGGAGAGGACCACCCCACAGATACGCAGTATTTT
TRBD2	TRBV7-9	NA	TRBJ2-1	CASSLPAVAGRLSYNEQFF	TGTGCCAGCAGCCTACCTGCGGTAGCGGGACGTCTCTCCTACAATGAGCAGTTCTTC
TRBD2	TRBV7-9	NA	TRBJ2-3	CASSRIAGGKSTDTQYF	TGTGCCAGCAGCCGAATAGCGGGAGGAAAGAGCACAGATACGCAGTATTTT
TRBD1	TRBV11-2	NA	TRBJ2-3	CASSYGTGRDTQYF	TGTGCCAGCAGCTATGGGACAGGGAGAGATACGCAGTATTTT
NA	TRBV15	NA	TRBJ2-5	CATSRMGGRQEQTQYF	TGTGCCACCAGCAGAATGGGGGGAAGGCAAGAGCAGACCCAGTACTTC
TRBD1	TRBV18	NA	TRBJ2-1	CASSPNFGTGDNEQFF	TGTGCCAGCTCACCTAACTTCGGGACAGGGGACAATGAGCAGTTCTTC
NA	TRBV29-1	NA	TRBJ2-5	CSVAPVGARETQYF	TGCAGCGTTGCCCCGGTGGGAGCTCGAGAGACCCAGTACTTC
NA	TRBV5-8	NA	TRBJ1-4	CASSWGEGEKLFF	TGTGCCAGCAGCTGGGGGGAAGGTGAAAAACTGTTTTTT
NA	TRBV15	NA	TRBJ1-2	CATSRTEYGYTF	TGTGCCACCAGCCGGACTGAGTATGGCTACACCTTC
NA	TRBV29-1	few	TRBJ2-1	CSSEVSFNEQFF	TGCAGCTCCGAGGTCAGTTTCAATGAGCAGTTCTTC
TRBD1	TRBV5-4	few	TRBJ2-5	CASSPDRGGETQYF	TGTGCCAGCAGCCCCGACAGGGGGGGAGAGACCCAGTACTTC